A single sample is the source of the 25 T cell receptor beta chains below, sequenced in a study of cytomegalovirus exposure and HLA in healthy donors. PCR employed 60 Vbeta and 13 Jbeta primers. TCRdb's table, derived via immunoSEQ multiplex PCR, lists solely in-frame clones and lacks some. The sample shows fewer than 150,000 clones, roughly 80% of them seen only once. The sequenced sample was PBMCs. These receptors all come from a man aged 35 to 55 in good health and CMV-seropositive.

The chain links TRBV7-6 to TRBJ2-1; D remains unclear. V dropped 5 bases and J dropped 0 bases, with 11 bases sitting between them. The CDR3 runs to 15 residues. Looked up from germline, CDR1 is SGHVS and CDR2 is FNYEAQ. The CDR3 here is CASSVRGNSYNEQFF. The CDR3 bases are TGTGCCAGCAGCGTCCGCGGCAACTCCTACAATGAGCAGTTCTTC.

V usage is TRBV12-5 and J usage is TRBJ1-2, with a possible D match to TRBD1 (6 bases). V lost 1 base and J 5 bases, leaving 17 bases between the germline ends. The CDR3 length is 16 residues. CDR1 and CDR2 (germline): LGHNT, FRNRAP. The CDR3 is CASGLDNRMGAYGYTF. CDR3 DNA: TGTGCTAGTGGTTTGGACAACCGCATGGGGGCTTATGGCTACACCTTC. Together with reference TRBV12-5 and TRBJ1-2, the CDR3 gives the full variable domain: DARVTQTPRHKVTEMGQEVTMRCQPILGHNTVFWYRQTMMQGLELLAYFRNRAPLDDSGMPKDRFSAEMPDATLATLKIQPSEPRDSAVYFCASGLDNRMGAYGYTFGSGTRLTVV.

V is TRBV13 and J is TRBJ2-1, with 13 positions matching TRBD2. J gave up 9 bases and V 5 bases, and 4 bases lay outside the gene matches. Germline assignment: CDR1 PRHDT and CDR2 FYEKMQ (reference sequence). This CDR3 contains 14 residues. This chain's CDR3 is CASSTRTSGSEQFF. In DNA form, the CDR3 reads TGTGCCAGCAGCACGAGGACTAGCGGGAGTGAGCAGTTCTTC.

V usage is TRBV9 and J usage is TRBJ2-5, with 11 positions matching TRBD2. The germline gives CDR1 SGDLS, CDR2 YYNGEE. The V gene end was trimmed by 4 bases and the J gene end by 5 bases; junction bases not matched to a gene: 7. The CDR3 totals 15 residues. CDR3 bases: TGTGCCAGCAGCCCCCCTAGCGGGGGGAGGGAGACCCAGTACTTC. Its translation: CASSPPSGGRETQYF.

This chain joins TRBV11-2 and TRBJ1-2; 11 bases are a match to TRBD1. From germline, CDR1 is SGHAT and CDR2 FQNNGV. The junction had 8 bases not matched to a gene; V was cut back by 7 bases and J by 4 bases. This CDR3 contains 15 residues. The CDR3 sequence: CASTPGQGGVYGYTF. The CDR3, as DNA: TGTGCCAGCACCCCGGGACAGGGGGGCGTCTATGGCTACACCTTC.

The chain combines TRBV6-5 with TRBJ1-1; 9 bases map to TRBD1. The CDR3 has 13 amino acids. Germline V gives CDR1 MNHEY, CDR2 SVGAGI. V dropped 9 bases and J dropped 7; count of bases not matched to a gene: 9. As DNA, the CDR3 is TGTGCCAGAAGGGACAGGGAGTATTTTGAAGCTTTCTTT. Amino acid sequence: CARRDREYFEAFF.

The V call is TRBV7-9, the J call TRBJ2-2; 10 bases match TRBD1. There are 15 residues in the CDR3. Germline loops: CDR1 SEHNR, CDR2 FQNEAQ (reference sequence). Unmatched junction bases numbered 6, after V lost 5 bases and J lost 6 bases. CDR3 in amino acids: CASSKTGGGAGELFF. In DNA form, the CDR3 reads TGTGCCAGCAGCAAGACAGGGGGCGGTGCCGGGGAGCTGTTTTTT.

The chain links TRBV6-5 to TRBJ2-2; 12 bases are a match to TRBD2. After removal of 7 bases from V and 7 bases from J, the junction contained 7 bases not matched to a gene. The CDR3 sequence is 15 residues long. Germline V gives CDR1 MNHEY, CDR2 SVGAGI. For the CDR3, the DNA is TGTGCCAGCATGACGACTAGCGGGGGCAACGGGGAGCTGTTTTTT. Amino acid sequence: CASMTTSGGNGELFF.

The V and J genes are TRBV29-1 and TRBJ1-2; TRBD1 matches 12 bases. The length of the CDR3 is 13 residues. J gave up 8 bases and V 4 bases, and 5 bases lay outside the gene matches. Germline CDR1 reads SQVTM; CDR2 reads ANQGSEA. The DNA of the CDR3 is TGCAGCGTTGTGGGACAGGGGGCGGGAGGCTACACCTTC. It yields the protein CSVVGQGAGGYTF.

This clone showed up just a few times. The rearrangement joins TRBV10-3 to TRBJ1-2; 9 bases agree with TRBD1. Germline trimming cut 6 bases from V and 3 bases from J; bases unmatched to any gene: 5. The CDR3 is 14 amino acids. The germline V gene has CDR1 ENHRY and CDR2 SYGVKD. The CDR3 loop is CAISRTGVDYGYTF. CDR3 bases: TGTGCCATCAGCAGGACAGGGGTTGACTATGGCTACACCTTC.

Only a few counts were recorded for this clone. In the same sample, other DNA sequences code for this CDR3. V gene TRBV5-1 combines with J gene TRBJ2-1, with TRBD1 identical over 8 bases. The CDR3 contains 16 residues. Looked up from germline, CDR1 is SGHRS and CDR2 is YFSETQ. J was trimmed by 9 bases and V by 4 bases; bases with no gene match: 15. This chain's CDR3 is CASSPTGTGTKSEQFF. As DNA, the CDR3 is TGCGCCAGCAGCCCGACCGGGACAGGCACCAAGAGTGAGCAGTTCTTC.

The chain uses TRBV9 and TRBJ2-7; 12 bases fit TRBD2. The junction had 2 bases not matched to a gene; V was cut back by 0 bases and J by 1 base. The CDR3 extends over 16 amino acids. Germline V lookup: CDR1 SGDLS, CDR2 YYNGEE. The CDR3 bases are TGTGCCAGCAGCGTAGGGACTAGCGGGATATCCTACGAGCAGTACTTC. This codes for CASSVGTSGISYEQYF. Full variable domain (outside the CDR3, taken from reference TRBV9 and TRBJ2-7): DSGVTQTPKHLITATGQRVTLRCSPRSGDLSVYWYQQSLDQGLQFLIQYYNGEERAKGNILERFSAQQFPDLHSELNLSSLELGDSALYFCASSVGTSGISYEQYFGPGTRLTVT.

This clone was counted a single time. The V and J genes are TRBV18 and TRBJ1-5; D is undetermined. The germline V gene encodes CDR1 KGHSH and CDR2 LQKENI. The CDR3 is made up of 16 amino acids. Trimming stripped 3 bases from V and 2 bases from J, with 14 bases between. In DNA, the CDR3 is TGTGCCAGCTCACCGCCCGGCTTGAGCGGCAATCAGCCCCAGCATTTT. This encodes CASSPPGLSGNQPQHF. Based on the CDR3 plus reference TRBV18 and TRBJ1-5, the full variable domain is NAGVMQNPRHLVRRRGQEARLRCSPMKGHSHVYWYRQLPEEGLKFMVYLQKENIIDESGMPKERFSAEFPKEGPSILRIQQVVRGDSAAYFCASSPPGLSGNQPQHFGDGTRLSIL.

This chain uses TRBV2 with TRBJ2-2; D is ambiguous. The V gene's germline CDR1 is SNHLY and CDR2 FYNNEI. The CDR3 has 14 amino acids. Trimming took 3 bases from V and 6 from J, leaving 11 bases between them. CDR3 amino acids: CASSEESLAGELFF. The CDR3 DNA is TGTGCCAGCAGTGAGGAGTCCCTCGCCGGGGAGCTGTTTTTT. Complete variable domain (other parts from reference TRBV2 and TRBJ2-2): EPEVTQTPSHQVTQMGQEVILRCVPISNHLYFYWYRQILGQKVEFLVSFYNNEISEKSEIFDDQFSVERPDGSNFTLKIRSTKLEDSAMYFCASSEESLAGELFFGEGSRLTVL.

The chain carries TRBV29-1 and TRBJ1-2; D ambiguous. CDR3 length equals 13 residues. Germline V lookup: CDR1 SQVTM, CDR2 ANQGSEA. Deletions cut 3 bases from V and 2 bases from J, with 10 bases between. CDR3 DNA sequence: TGCAGCGTTGAGCAGGCAGGAAACTATGGCTACACCTTC. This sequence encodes CSVEQAGNYGYTF. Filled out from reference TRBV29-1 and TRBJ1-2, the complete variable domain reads SAVISQKPSRDICQRGTSLTIQCQVDSQVTMMFWYRQQPGQSLTLIATANQGSEATYESGFVIDKFPISRPNLTFSTLTVSNMSPEDSSIYLCSVEQAGNYGYTFGSGTRLTVV.

The CDR3 DNA is TGCGCCAGCAGCTTCGGGGGAGGAAATTCACCCCTCCACTTT. Encoded protein: CASSFGGGNSPLHF. This chain connects TRBV5-1 to TRBJ1-6; maybe TRBD1 (5 bases). Trimming took 2 bases from V and 7 from J, leaving 10 bases between them. Germline lookup yields CDR1 SGHRS and CDR2 YFSETQ. This CDR3 is 14 amino acids long.

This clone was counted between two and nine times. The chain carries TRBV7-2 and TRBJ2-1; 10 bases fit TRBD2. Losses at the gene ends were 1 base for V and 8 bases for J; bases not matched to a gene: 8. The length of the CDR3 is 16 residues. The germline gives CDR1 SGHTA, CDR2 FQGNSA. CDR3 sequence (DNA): TGTGCCAGCAGCTTAGATCGGAGCGGGGGGGCTCATGAGCAGTTCTTC. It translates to CASSLDRSGGAHEQFF.

The CDR3 spells CASSSNYGSYNEQFF. Here the CDR3 DNA reads TGTGCCAGCAGTTCCAACTACGGCTCCTACAATGAGCAGTTCTTC. The chain links TRBV27 to TRBJ2-1; no clear D. This CDR3 region has 15 residues. Trimming removed 4 bases at V and 0 bases at J, with 10 bases between. Germline CDR1 reads MNHEY; CDR2 reads SMNVEV (reference sequence).

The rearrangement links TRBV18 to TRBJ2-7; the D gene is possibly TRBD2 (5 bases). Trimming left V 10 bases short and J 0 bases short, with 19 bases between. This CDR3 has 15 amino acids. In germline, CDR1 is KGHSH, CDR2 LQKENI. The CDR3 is CANSVWRTHSYEQYF. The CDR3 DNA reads TGTGCCAACTCCGTGTGGAGGACCCACTCCTACGAGCAGTACTTC.

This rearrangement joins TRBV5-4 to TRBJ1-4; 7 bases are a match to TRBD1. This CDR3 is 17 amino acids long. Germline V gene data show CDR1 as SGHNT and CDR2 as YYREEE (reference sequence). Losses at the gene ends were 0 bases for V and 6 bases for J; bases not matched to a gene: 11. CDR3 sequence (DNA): TGTGCCAGCAGCTTGGCCCTTCCGCCGGGACAGCATGAAAAACTGTTTTTT. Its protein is CASSLALPPGQHEKLFF.

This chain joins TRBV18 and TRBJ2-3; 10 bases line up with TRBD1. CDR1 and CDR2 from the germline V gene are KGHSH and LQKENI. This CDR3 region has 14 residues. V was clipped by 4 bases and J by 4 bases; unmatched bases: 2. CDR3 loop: CASSLGTGADTQYF. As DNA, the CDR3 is TGTGCCAGCTCACTTGGGACAGGGGCAGATACGCAGTATTTT.

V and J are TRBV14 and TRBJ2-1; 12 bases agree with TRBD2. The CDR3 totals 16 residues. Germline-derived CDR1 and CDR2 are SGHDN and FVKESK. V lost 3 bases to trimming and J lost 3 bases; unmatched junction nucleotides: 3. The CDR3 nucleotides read TGTGCCAGCAGCCAGTCTAGCGGGAGGGTCTACAATGAGCAGTTCTTC. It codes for CASSQSSGRVYNEQFF.

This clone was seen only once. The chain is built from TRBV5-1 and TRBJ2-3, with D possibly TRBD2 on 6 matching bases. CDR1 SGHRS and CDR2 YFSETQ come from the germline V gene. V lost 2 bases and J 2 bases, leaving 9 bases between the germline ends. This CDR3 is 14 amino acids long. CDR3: CASSFWTNTDTQYF. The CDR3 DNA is TGCGCCAGCAGCTTTTGGACTAACACAGATACGCAGTATTTT.

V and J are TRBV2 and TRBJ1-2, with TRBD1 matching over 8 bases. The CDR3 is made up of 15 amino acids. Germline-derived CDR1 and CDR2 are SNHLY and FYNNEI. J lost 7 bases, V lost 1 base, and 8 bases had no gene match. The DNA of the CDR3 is TGTGCCAGCAGTGAAGGTCGGACAGGGCTAGGTGGCTACACCTTC. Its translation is CASSEGRTGLGGYTF.

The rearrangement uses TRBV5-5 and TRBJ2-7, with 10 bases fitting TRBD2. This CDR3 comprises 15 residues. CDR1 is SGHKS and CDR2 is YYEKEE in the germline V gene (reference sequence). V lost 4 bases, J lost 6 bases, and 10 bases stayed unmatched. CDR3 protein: CASSPGLASSGEQYF. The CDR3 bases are TGTGCCAGCAGCCCGGGACTAGCGTCTTCAGGCGAGCAGTACTTC.